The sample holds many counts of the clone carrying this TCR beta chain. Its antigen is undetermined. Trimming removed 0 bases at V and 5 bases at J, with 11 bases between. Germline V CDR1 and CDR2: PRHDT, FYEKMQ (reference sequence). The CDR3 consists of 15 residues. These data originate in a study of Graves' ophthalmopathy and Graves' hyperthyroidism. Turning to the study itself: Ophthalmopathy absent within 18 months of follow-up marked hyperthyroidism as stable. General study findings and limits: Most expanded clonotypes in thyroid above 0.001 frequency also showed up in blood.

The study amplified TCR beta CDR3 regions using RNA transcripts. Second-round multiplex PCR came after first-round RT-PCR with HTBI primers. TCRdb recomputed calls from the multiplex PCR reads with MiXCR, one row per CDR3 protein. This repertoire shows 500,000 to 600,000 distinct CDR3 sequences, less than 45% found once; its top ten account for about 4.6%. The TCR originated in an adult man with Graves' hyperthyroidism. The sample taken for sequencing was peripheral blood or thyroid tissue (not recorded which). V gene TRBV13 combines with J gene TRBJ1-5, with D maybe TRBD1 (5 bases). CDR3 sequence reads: CASSLGGRVDQPQHF. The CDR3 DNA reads TGTGCCAGCAGCTTAGGCGGCAGGGTGGATCAGCCCCAGCATTTT.